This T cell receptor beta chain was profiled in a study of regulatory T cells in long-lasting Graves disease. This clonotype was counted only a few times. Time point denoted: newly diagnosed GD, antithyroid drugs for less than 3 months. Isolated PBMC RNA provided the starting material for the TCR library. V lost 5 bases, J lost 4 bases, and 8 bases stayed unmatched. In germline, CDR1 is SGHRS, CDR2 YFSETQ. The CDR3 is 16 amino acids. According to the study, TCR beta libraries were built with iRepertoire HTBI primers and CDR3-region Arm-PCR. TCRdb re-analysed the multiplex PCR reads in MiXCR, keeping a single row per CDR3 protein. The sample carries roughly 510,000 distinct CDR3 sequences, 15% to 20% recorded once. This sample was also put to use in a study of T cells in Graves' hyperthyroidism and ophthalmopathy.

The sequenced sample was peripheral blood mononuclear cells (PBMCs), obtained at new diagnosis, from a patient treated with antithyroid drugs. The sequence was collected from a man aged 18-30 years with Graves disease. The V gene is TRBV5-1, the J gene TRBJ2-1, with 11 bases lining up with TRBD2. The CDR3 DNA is TGCGCCAGCAGGACCTCCGGGACTAGCGGATACAATGAGCAGTTCTTC. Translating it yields CASRTSGTSGYNEQFF.